This TCR beta chain comes out of a study of blood T cells in healthy people across ages. Study outcomes and limitations: With unsorted PBMCs, a conclusive comparison of naive versus antigen-experienced cells was not possible. Possibly, changes in expanded clonotypes were confounded because donor CMV status was unknown.

Primed by a sample-barcoded 5' primer and a J-beta primer mix, a second PCR proceeded for about 6 to 11 cycles. TCRdb re-analysed the 5' RACE reads in MiXCR, keeping a single row per CDR3 protein. In the table there are about 1.6 million distinct CDR3 sequences, 34% of which are singletons. The CDR3 is 14 residues long. Germline CDR1 SNHLY, CDR2 FYNNEI. V dropped 8 bases and J dropped 2 bases, with 15 bases sitting between them. Of note for this clonotype: Its matching antigen is unknown.

The origin of this receptor is a woman in her 30s in good health. V usage is TRBV2 and J usage is TRBJ1-2; possible D gene TRBD1, 6 bases. The source material was blood. This CDR3 reads CASAKRGGNYGYTF. For the CDR3, the DNA is TGTGCCAGCGCCAAACGGGGGGGCAACTATGGCTACACCTTC.